These 26 T cell receptor beta chains originate from one sample sequenced in a study of tumor-infiltrating lymphocytes in primary liver carcinoma. A primer matching the constant region was used to make TCR beta cDNA from approximately 500 ng of total RNA. Generation of the TCR beta libraries relied on three nested multiplex PCR rounds using slightly modified ARM-PCR. TRBV1-TRBV30 forward primers paired with a C-beta reverse primer drove the first two PCR rounds, roughly 10 cycles each. Via MiXCR, TCRdb re-called the multiplex PCR reads, giving one row per CDR3 protein. The repertoire holds approximately 110,000 distinct CDR3 sequences, with 60% to 75% as singletons. For each extraction, RNA and DNA were obtained together from around 18-30 mg of unsorted bulk tissue. The sample taken for sequencing was liver tumor tissue from sampling region 3. Sample subset: tumor region T3, left-lateral pole. The receptors were gathered from a woman aged 60-75 years with primary liver carcinoma and hepatitis B virus infection.

This chain uses TRBV29-1 with TRBJ2-5; perhaps TRBD2 as D (6 bases). V was shortened by 6 bases and J by 3 bases, with 20 bases between the two germline ends. The CDR3 is made up of 15 amino acids. Germline values: CDR1 SQVTM, CDR2 ANQGSEA. The chain's CDR3 is CSVAARTNAEETQYF. The CDR3, as DNA: TGCAGCGTAGCCGCCCGGACTAACGCTGAAGAGACCCAGTACTTC.

This clonotype was recorded a few times. A read error is possible here, since a much larger clone lies one base away. CDR3 bases: TGTACCAGCAGTTTAGGGGGAGCGGGCAATCAGCCCCAGCATTTT. Translating gives CTSSLGGAGNQPQHF. The rearrangement joins TRBV28 to TRBJ1-5; a possible D gene is TRBD1 (6 bases). Germline CDR1 and CDR2: MDHEN and SYDVKM. The length of the CDR3 is 15 residues.

The sample holds a few counts of this clonotype. Germline and junction disagree at one end, which may indicate a read error. This chain connects TRBV4-2 to TRBJ2-5; maybe TRBD1 (6 bases). CDR3 length: 17 residues. Germline lookup yields CDR1 LGHNA and CDR2 YNFKEQ. CDR3 sequence reads: CASSRSWGREDHETQYF. The CDR3 coding sequence is TGTGCCAGCAGCCGGTCGTGGGGGCGAGAGGACCACGAGACCCAGTACTTC.

This rearrangement joins TRBV7-8 to TRBJ2-1, with 10 bases lining up with TRBD2. The CDR3 has 17 residues. J was trimmed by 7 bases and V by 3 bases; bases with no gene match: 12. Per the germline V gene, CDR1 is SGHVS and CDR2 is FQNEAQ. The CDR3 spells CASSLSPSGGIRNEQFF. Here the CDR3 DNA reads TGTGCCAGCAGCTTGTCCCCTAGCGGGGGAATTAGGAATGAGCAGTTCTTC.

In regard to this clonotype: The conserved closing phenylalanine or tryptophan is absent in this CDR3, likely reflecting a read error. The chain couples TRBV6-5 to TRBJ2-3; possibly TRBD2 for D (6 bases). Germline V gives CDR1 MNHEY, CDR2 SVGAGI. With 6 bases removed from V and 5 bases from J, the gap between germline ends came to 12 bases. This CDR3 spans 13 amino acids. DNA for the CDR3: TGTGCCAGCAGCGACAAGGGAGGAGATACGCAGTATTCT. Protein: CASSDKGGDTQYS.

Concerning this clonotype itself: Germline is not matched at one junction end, which may reflect a read error. The chain has TRBV11-2 and TRBJ2-1; 7 bases fit TRBD2. Germline CDR1 reads SGHAT; CDR2 reads FQNNGV. This CDR3 is built from 15 residues. CDR3 nucleotide sequence: TGTGTCAGCAACTTTGGTCTAGCGGAATACAATGAGCAGTTCTTC. Translating it yields CVSNFGLAEYNEQFF.

Ten or more counts support this clonotype. The V call is TRBV28, the J call TRBJ2-5, with D possibly being TRBD1 (5 bases). Trimming took off 4 bases at V and 5 bases at J, with 23 bases between the two ends. Germline-derived CDR1 and CDR2 are MDHEN and SYDVKM. This CDR3 has 17 residues. CDR3 region: CASSSDQKRTPGETQYF. The CDR3 DNA is TGTGCCAGCAGTTCGGACCAAAAGAGGACACCCGGGGAGACCCAGTACTTC.

This clonotype showed up many times. The V call is TRBV6-5, the J call TRBJ2-3; D might be TRBD1 (6 bases). The germline V gene encodes CDR1 MNHEY and CDR2 SVGAGI. The CDR3 covers 15 residues. With 2 bases removed from V and 2 bases from J, the gap between germline ends came to 11 bases. CDR3 sequence reads: CASSYRGISTDTQYF. The CDR3 DNA reads TGTGCCAGCAGTTACAGGGGGATTTCCACAGATACGCAGTATTTT.

This chain uses TRBV7-9 with TRBJ2-2, with 8 bases that match TRBD2. Per germline, CDR1 SEHNR and CDR2 FQNEAQ (reference sequence). The CDR3 spans 15 residues. Trimming removed 5 bases from V and 4 bases from J; junction bases left unmatched: 6. The CDR3 region has the DNA TGTGCCAGCAGCCCAGGACTAGCTAGCACCGGGGAGCTGTTTTTT. It codes for CASSPGLASTGELFF.

This clonotype was observed at least ten times. CDR3 sequence reads: CASSGLAGRAYNEQFF. The DNA for the CDR3 is TGTGCCAGCAGTGGACTAGCGGGAAGGGCGTATAATGAGCAGTTCTTC. The genes are TRBV28 and TRBJ2-1; 12 bases align to TRBD2. The ends lost 5 bases at V and 7 bases at J; junction bases unmatched: 9. The germline V gene has CDR1 MDHEN and CDR2 SYDVKM. The CDR3 sequence is 16 residues long.

For this clonotype: Lacking the conserved final phenylalanine or tryptophan, this CDR3 likely reflects a read error. Because the CDR3's place on the DNA is in doubt, the DNA is left out and the CDR3 is given as listed by TCRdb. The V gene is TRBV11-2, the J gene TRBJ2-1. Including both end residues, the CDR3 is 12 amino acids long. Per germline, CDR1 SGHAT and CDR2 FQNNGV. CDR3 loop: CASSPGLTEQFL.

The chain recombines TRBV11-2 with TRBJ1-4; D is unresolved. The CDR3 extends over 17 amino acids. Germline CDR1 and CDR2: SGHAT and FQNNGV. Deletions cut 3 bases from V and 1 base from J, with 15 bases between. The CDR3 DNA reads as TGTGCCAGCAGCTTGCAGCGAACAGTGCAAACTAATGAAAAACTGTTTTTT. This translates into CASSLQRTVQTNEKLFF.

As concerns this clonotype: The junction shows a germline mismatch at one end, possibly a read error. The chain carries TRBV6-6 and TRBJ2-2, with TRBD2 matching 9 bases. The CDR3 sequence is 22 residues long. The germline CDR1 and CDR2 sequences are MNHNY and SVGAGI (reference sequence). CDR3: CASSYPRWREGQGYADTGVLFF. The CDR3 bases are TGTGCCAGCAGTTACCCACGGTGGCGGGAGGGCCAGGGATACGCGGACACCGGGGTGCTGTTTTTT.

In its sample, this clonotype was seen a few times. The genes are TRBV28 and TRBJ1-1; D is ambiguous. Trimming removed 3 bases from V and 6 bases from J, with 8 bases in between. The CDR3 runs to 12 residues. Germline-derived CDR1 and CDR2 are MDHEN and SYDVKM. CDR3 in amino acids: CASSLPLSEAFF. The CDR3 DNA sequence: TGTGCCAGCAGTTTGCCCCTTTCTGAAGCTTTCTTT.

As to this clonotype: The junction and the germline gene differ at one end; a read error may be behind it. The chain combines TRBV11-3 with TRBJ1-1; D gene uncertain. Looked up from germline, CDR1 is SGHNT and CDR2 is YENEEA. The CDR3 is 13 residues long. The DNA for the CDR3 is TGTGCCAGCAGCTACCCGCTAAGCACTGAAGCTCTCTTT. It translates to CASSYPLSTEALF.

In regard to this clonotype: At one of its ends the junction is not consistent with the germline gene, which may arise from a read error. The rearrangement links TRBV4-2 to TRBJ2-3; 7 bases match TRBD2. The CDR3 is made up of 16 amino acids. The germline gives CDR1 LGHNA, CDR2 YNFKEQ. CDR3 nucleotide sequence: TGTGCCAGCAGCCAAGTGGAGGGAGGGCACACAGATGCGCAGTATTTT. Its translation: CASSQVEGGHTDAQYF.

On this clonotype itself: The junction departs from germline at one end; a sequencing error may be responsible. The V and J genes are TRBV29-1 and TRBJ2-3, with D maybe TRBD2 (5 bases). The CDR3 consists of 14 residues. Per the germline V gene, CDR1 is SQVTM and CDR2 is ANQGSEA. The CDR3 sequence is CSVERAEHTDTHYF. In nucleotides, the CDR3 is TGCAGCGTTGAGCGAGCGGAGCACACGGATACGCATTATTTT.

The CDR3 DNA reads TGTGCCAGCTCACGCTTACTACGGGATACGCAGTATTTT. Encoded protein: CASSRLLRDTQYF. The chain carries TRBV18 and TRBJ2-3, with D hard to call. Germline loops: CDR1 KGHSH, CDR2 LQKENI. This CDR3 is built from 13 residues. Trimming stripped 4 bases from V and 6 bases from J, with 11 bases between.

The table lists this clonotype with many counts. With a much larger clone just one base away, this may be a read error. The chain links TRBV6-6 to TRBJ1-1; no clear D. This CDR3 has 15 amino acids. Germline V gene lookup returns CDR1 MNHNY and CDR2 SVGAGI (reference sequence). In DNA form, the CDR3 reads TGTGTCAGCAGTCCGACACTTGCGGGGAGAACTGAAGCTTTCTTT. This gives the protein CVSSPTLAGRTEAFF.

The chain uses TRBV11-2 and TRBJ1-2; D uncertain. This CDR3 spans 14 amino acids. CDR1 and CDR2 (germline): SGHAT, FQNNGV. V dropped 8 bases and J dropped 4 bases, with 17 bases sitting between them. Here the CDR3 DNA reads TGTGCCAGCCGCCTGGGCGGGAGTTCCTATGGCTACACCTTC. This translates into CASRLGGSSYGYTF.

The V and J genes are TRBV30 and TRBJ2-7; D may be TRBD1 or TRBD2 (5 bases each). CDR1 GTSNPN and CDR2 SVGIG come from the germline V gene (reference sequence). The CDR3 runs 15 residues. Trimming removed 0 bases at V and 1 base at J, with 13 bases between. This CDR3 is CAWSVPGQLSYEQYF. The CDR3 DNA sequence: TGTGCCTGGAGTGTACCGGGGCAGCTGTCCTACGAGCAGTACTTC.

Note on this clonotype: Sequence at one end of the junction differs from germline and may be a read error. The chain couples TRBV11-2 to TRBJ2-5; 10 positions agree with TRBD1. The CDR3 extends over 16 amino acids. Germline loops: CDR1 SGHAT, CDR2 FQNNGV. The CDR3 DNA reads TGTGTCAGCAGCTTATCGCGGACAGGGGGACAAGAGACCCTGTACTTC. Protein product: CVSSLSRTGGQETLYF.

In regard to this clonotype: The conserved final phenylalanine or tryptophan is absent from the CDR3, which likely points to a read error. The chain is built from TRBV11-2 and TRBJ1-4; no clear D gene. The V gene lost 9 bases and the J gene lost 8 bases, with 22 bases spanning the gap. This CDR3 comprises 15 residues. Germline CDR1 and CDR2: SGHAT and FQNNGV. CDR3 residues: CASTYRGLGGEKLFI. CDR3 nucleotides: TGTGCCAGTACCTACCGTGGTTTGGGTGGGGAAAAACTGTTTATT.

The CDR3 region has the DNA TGCAGTGCCCCCCCCTGGACGGCCGCTAACTATGGCTACACCTTC. It encodes CSAPPWTAANYGYTF. The chain uses TRBV20-1 and TRBJ1-2; D remains unclear. The CDR3 totals 15 residues. Trimming took 6 bases from V and 0 from J, leaving 17 bases between them. Germline CDR1 DFQATT, CDR2 SNEGSKA (reference sequence).

Regarding this clonotype: It may be a read error: a sequence one base away is much more abundant. V usage is TRBV6-5 and J usage is TRBJ1-2, with unresolved D. The CDR3 has 15 amino acids. Germline-derived CDR1 and CDR2 are MNHEY and SVGAGI. V lost 1 base and J 1 base, leaving 10 bases between the germline ends. DNA of the CDR3: TGTGCCAGCAGTTACTTTCGCGATGGTAACTATGGCTACACCTTC. It encodes CASSYFRDGNYGYTF.

In its sample, this clonotype was seen many times. The J gene is TRBJ2-7, the V gene TRBV5-4; D possibly corresponds to TRBD1 (5 bases). The germline gives CDR1 SGHNT, CDR2 YYREEE (reference sequence). Trimming shortened V by 4 bases and J by 2 bases, and 16 bases separated the two germline ends. This CDR3 spans 15 amino acids. The CDR3 reads CASSPNDRVTYEQYF. The DNA for the CDR3 is TGTGCCAGCAGCCCGAACGACAGAGTCACCTACGAGCAGTACTTC.